Each of the 27 T cell receptor beta chains below was sequenced from the same sample in a study of blood T cell repertoires in COVID-19. Some clones are missing from TCRdb's copy, which holds only in-frame ones; the method was immunoSEQ multiplex PCR. The profile covers tens of thousands of clones, with roughly 90% appearing a single time and 2.5% to 3.5% taken by the ten largest. Input material: peripheral blood. These receptors originate from a woman in her fifties or sixties with active or convalescent COVID-19.

This clone was seen more than once but under ten times. The chain combines TRBV7-3 with TRBJ2-2, with 10 nucleotides matching TRBD2. This CDR3 comprises 15 residues. The germline V gene encodes CDR1 SGHTA and CDR2 FQGTGA. Unmatched junction bases numbered 3, after V lost 5 bases and J lost 3 bases. In DNA, the CDR3 is TGTGCCAGCAGCCAGGGGACTAGCGACACCGGGGAGCTGTTTTTT. Its translation: CASSQGTSDTGELFF. Full variable domain (remainder filled in from reference TRBV7-3 and TRBJ2-2): GAGVSQTPSNKVTEKGKYVELRCDPISGHTALYWYRQSLGQGPEFLIYFQGTGAADDSGLPNDRFFAVRPEGSVSTLKIQRTERGDSAVYLCASSQGTSDTGELFFGEGSRLTVL.

This chain uses TRBV5-1 with TRBJ2-7, with D perhaps TRBD1 (5 bases). There are 14 residues in the CDR3. Germline assignment: CDR1 SGHRS and CDR2 YFSETQ. V gave up 2 bases and J gave up 0 bases, with 9 bases separating them. Here the CDR3 reads CASSLQEPSYEQYF. The CDR3, as DNA: TGCGCCAGCAGCTTACAGGAACCCTCCTACGAGCAGTACTTC. Looking up the rest from reference TRBV5-1 and TRBJ2-7 gives the full variable domain: KAGVTQTPRYLIKTRGQQVTLSCSPISGHRSVSWYQQTPGQGLQFLFEYFSETQRNKGNFPGRFSGRQFSNSRSEMNVSTLELGDSALYLCASSLQEPSYEQYFGPGTRLTVT.

This clone was observed a handful of times. The chain couples TRBV28 to TRBJ1-6, with TRBD1 matching over 10 bases. V dropped 8 bases and J dropped 6; count of bases not matched to a gene: 1. The CDR3 loop spans 13 amino acids. Germline values: CDR1 MDHEN, CDR2 SYDVKM. CDR3 residues: CASWDRGNSPLHF. CDR3 DNA: TGTGCCAGCTGGGACAGGGGTAATTCACCCCTCCACTTT.

The chain combines TRBV4-3 with TRBJ1-4, with TRBD1 identical over 8 bases. The junction had 6 bases not matched to a gene; V was cut back by 4 bases and J by 8 bases. Germline-derived CDR1 and CDR2 are LGHNA and YSLEER. The CDR3 runs to 14 residues. The DNA of the CDR3 is TGCGCCAGCAGCCCGGACAGGGTAGACGAAAAACTGTTTTTT. Translating it yields CASSPDRVDEKLFF.

The chain carries TRBV18 and TRBJ2-5, with D unresolved. Germline CDR1 and CDR2: KGHSH and LQKENI. The CDR3 extends over 14 amino acids. Trimming took 1 base from V and 0 from J, leaving 6 bases between them. CDR3 nucleotides: TGTGCCAGCTCACCACGTACAGACCAAGAGACCCAGTACTTC. Translated, it gives CASSPRTDQETQYF.

A single count supports this clone. V and J are TRBV4-1 and TRBJ2-5, with 8 positions matching TRBD1. CDR1 MGHRA and CDR2 YSYEKL come from the germline V gene. The CDR3 length is 13 residues. Losses at the gene ends were 5 bases for V and 5 bases for J; bases not matched to a gene: 4. The DNA of the CDR3 is TGCGCCAGCAGCTACAGGGGGAGGGAGACCCAGTACTTC. This encodes CASSYRGRETQYF.

V is TRBV10-3 and J is TRBJ1-5; no reliable D call. Trimming took off 0 bases at V and 3 bases at J, with 6 bases between the two ends. The CDR3 length is 14 residues. Germline V CDR1 and CDR2: ENHRY, SYGVKD. The CDR3 loop reads CAISESSSNQPQHF. Here the CDR3 DNA reads TGTGCCATCAGTGAGTCGAGTTCCAATCAGCCCCAGCATTTT.

The chain has TRBV5-1 and TRBJ2-5, with TRBD2 matching over 8 bases. This CDR3 comprises 14 residues. In germline, CDR1 is SGHRS, CDR2 YFSETQ. Losses at the gene ends were 4 bases for V and 3 bases for J; bases not matched to a gene: 5. CDR3 residues: CASSGTRQEETQYF. In DNA form, the CDR3 reads TGCGCCAGCAGCGGGACTAGGCAAGAAGAGACCCAGTACTTC. Complete variable domain (other parts from reference TRBV5-1 and TRBJ2-5): KAGVTQTPRYLIKTRGQQVTLSCSPISGHRSVSWYQQTPGQGLQFLFEYFSETQRNKGNFPGRFSGRQFSNSRSEMNVSTLELGDSALYLCASSGTRQEETQYFGPGTRLLVL.

This clone has a single count. The chain employs TRBV6-1 and TRBJ1-2, with 11 bases matching TRBD1. Germline assignment: CDR1 MNHNS and CDR2 SASEGT. The CDR3 is 16 residues long. The trim removed 2 bases at V and 8 bases at J, leaving 10 bases unmatched. The CDR3 here is CASSELRGTGGQGYTF. The DNA for the CDR3 is TGTGCCAGCAGTGAACTCCGGGGGACAGGGGGGCAGGGCTACACCTTC.

This clone was seen once. The V gene is TRBV5-1, the J gene TRBJ2-2; D not certain. This CDR3 contains 15 residues. The V gene's germline CDR1 is SGHRS and CDR2 YFSETQ. The V and J ends lost 2 bases and 5 bases respectively, with 13 bases between them. The CDR3, as DNA: TGCGCCAGCAGCTTAGACGGAGTACGGACCGGGGAGCTGTTTTTT. This codes for CASSLDGVRTGELFF.

The V and J genes are TRBV29-1 and TRBJ2-7; 8 bases are shared with TRBD1. The CDR3 sequence is 14 residues long. Germline-derived CDR1 and CDR2 are SQVTM and ANQGSEA. With V trimmed by 6 bases and J by 3 bases, 10 bases remained unmatched. CDR3 DNA sequence: TGCAGCGTACGGGGCCAGGGGGCTGGCTACGAGCAGTACTTC. It yields the protein CSVRGQGAGYEQYF.

This chain connects TRBV6-5 to TRBJ2-7; D unclear. CDR1 and CDR2 from the germline V gene are MNHEY and SVGAGI. The CDR3 is 14 amino acids. Trimming shortened V by 4 bases and J by 2 bases, and 12 bases separated the two germline ends. CDR3 DNA: TGTGCCAGCAGTTTCAACGAGAGCCCCTACGAGCAGTACTTC. It specifies CASSFNESPYEQYF.

The V and J genes are TRBV20-1 and TRBJ2-1; tentative D call: TRBD2 (7 bases). The CDR3 totals 14 residues. V was pared by 3 bases and J by 8 bases, with 17 bases between. Germline CDR1 is DFQATT and CDR2 is SNEGSKA (reference sequence). The CDR3 is CSASWRGPSDEQFF. CDR3 bases: TGCAGTGCTAGTTGGCGGGGGCCTAGTGATGAGCAGTTCTTC.

The rearrangement links TRBV11-3 to TRBJ2-1, with 8 bases matching TRBD2. CDR1 is SGHNT and CDR2 is YENEEA in the germline V gene. The CDR3 runs to 15 residues. With 1 base clipped from V and 6 bases from J, the junction kept 5 bases outside the gene matches. CDR3 region: CASSLAAGGLNEQFF. The CDR3 nucleotides are TGTGCCAGCAGCTTAGCGGCGGGGGGCCTCAATGAGCAGTTCTTC.

The genes are TRBV27 and TRBJ1-1; D might be TRBD1 (5 bases). V was pared by 5 bases and J by 1 base, with 14 bases between. This CDR3 is built from 15 residues. Germline-derived CDR1 and CDR2 are MNHEY and SMNVEV (reference sequence). The CDR3 nucleotides are TGTGCCAGCAGTCCCTGGGACGGGGGGAACACTGAAGCTTTCTTT. It codes for CASSPWDGGNTEAFF.

DNA for the CDR3: TGTGCCAGCAGCCAAAGGCAGGGACAGGGGCAGCCCCAGCATTTT. Encoded protein: CASSQRQGQGQPQHF. The gene calls are TRBV3-1 (or the pseudogene TRBV3-2) and TRBJ1-5; TRBD1 matches at 10 bases. CDR3 length: 15 residues. The V gene's germline CDR1 is LGHDT and CDR2 YNNKEL (reference sequence). V was pared by 2 bases and J by 7 bases, with 5 bases of the junction left unmatched.

The rearrangement uses TRBV19 and TRBJ1-1; 9 bases line up with TRBD1. The CDR3 has 14 residues. The germline gives CDR1 LNHDA, CDR2 SQIVND (reference sequence). V lost 6 bases to trimming and J lost 5 bases; unmatched junction nucleotides: 7. The CDR3 nucleotides are TGTGCCAGTAGCCTACAGGGGGCGCGAACTGAAGCTTTCTTT. This codes for CASSLQGARTEAFF.

The table lists this clone with a few counts. This chain connects TRBV6-5 to TRBJ2-5, with TRBD2 as a possible D gene (6 bases). Trimming removed 7 bases at V and 1 base at J, with 10 bases between. CDR1 MNHEY and CDR2 SVGAGI come from the germline V gene. The CDR3 has 13 amino acids. CDR3 in DNA: TGTGCCAGCACCGGGACTTCCCAAGAGACCCAGTACTTC. Protein: CASTGTSQETQYF.

This chain connects TRBV7-2 to TRBJ1-2, with 7 bases matching TRBD1. The V and J ends lost 3 bases and 4 bases, in that order; junction bases with no gene match: 5. This CDR3 has 14 amino acids. From germline, CDR1 is SGHTA and CDR2 FQGNSA. CDR3 sequence (DNA): TGTGCCAGCAGCTTGGACAGGCAGACCTATGGCTACACCTTC. Protein product: CASSLDRQTYGYTF.

The CDR3 is CASSSYRGTYEQYF. The CDR3 DNA follows: TGTGCCAGCAGCTCCTACCGGGGGACCTACGAGCAGTACTTC. The chain recombines TRBV11-2 with TRBJ2-7, with TRBD2 as a possible D gene (6 bases). Between the trimmed V and J ends, which lost 4 bases and 2 bases, there was a span of 12 bases. There are 14 residues in the CDR3. Germline V gene sequence: CDR1 SGHAT, CDR2 FQNNGV.

The chain carries TRBV18 and TRBJ2-7; D is unclear. The CDR3 spans 13 residues. Trimming removed 3 bases at V and 6 bases at J, with 12 bases between. Germline V CDR1 and CDR2: KGHSH, LQKENI. CDR3 loop: CASSPETMVEQYF. The CDR3 DNA is TGTGCCAGCTCACCTGAGACAATGGTCGAGCAGTACTTC.

The J gene is TRBJ1-1, the V gene TRBV7-2, with TRBD1 as a possible D gene (5 bases). The CDR3 totals 13 residues. The ends were cut back, 4 bases at V and 7 bases at J, with 13 bases in the middle. The germline V gene has CDR1 SGHTA and CDR2 FQGNSA. Written as DNA, the CDR3 is TGTGCCAGCAGCTCATACCAGGGACTTGAAGCTTTCTTT. Its translation is CASSSYQGLEAFF.

The CDR3 sequence: CASSLQGYGYTF. The CDR3 DNA is TGTGCCAGCAGTTTACAGGGGTATGGCTACACCTTC. The chain recombines TRBV12-3 or TRBV12-4 with TRBJ1-2; weak D call: TRBD1 (6 bases). The CDR3 has 12 amino acids. With 2 bases removed from V and 5 bases from J, the gap between germline ends came to 6 bases.

The genes are TRBV5-4 and TRBJ1-1; D remains unclear. The CDR3 covers 16 residues. V was pared by 0 bases and J by 0 bases, with 12 bases between. CDR1 is SGHNT, CDR2 YYREEE, per germline (reference sequence). The CDR3 DNA is TGTGCCAGCAGCTTGGGGGATTGGGGAGTGAACACTGAAGCTTTCTTT. It codes for CASSLGDWGVNTEAFF.

Comments on this clone: One junction end disagrees with the germline gene, perhaps due to a read error. The chain couples TRBV12-3 or TRBV12-4 to TRBJ1-2; D not certain. The CDR3 totals 11 residues. CDR3 coding DNA: TGTGCCAGCAGTTTTAGGTCCCGCAACTACTTC. This sequence encodes CASSFRSRNYF.

The genes are TRBV29-1 and TRBJ1-4, with D perhaps TRBD1 (6 bases). In germline, CDR1 is SQVTM, CDR2 ANQGSEA. This CDR3 is built from 12 residues. With 6 bases removed from V and 8 bases from J, the gap between germline ends came to 13 bases. For the CDR3, the DNA is TGCAGCGTCCGACAGGAGTTCGAAAAACTGTTTTTT. It encodes CSVRQEFEKLFF. Full variable domain (outside the CDR3, taken from reference TRBV29-1 and TRBJ1-4): SAVISQKPSRDICQRGTSLTIQCQVDSQVTMMFWYRQQPGQSLTLIATANQGSEATYESGFVIDKFPISRPNLTFSTLTVSNMSPEDSSIYLCSVRQEFEKLFFGSGTQLSVL.

V usage is TRBV2 and J usage is TRBJ2-2; TRBD2 matches at 12 bases. The V gene end was trimmed by 6 bases and the J gene end by 5 bases; junction bases not matched to a gene: 4. This CDR3 is 15 amino acids long. Germline V lookup: CDR1 SNHLY, CDR2 FYNNEI. The CDR3 bases are TGTGCCAGCAGGGGAACTAGCGGGGGGACCGGGGAGCTGTTTTTT. This sequence encodes CASRGTSGGTGELFF.